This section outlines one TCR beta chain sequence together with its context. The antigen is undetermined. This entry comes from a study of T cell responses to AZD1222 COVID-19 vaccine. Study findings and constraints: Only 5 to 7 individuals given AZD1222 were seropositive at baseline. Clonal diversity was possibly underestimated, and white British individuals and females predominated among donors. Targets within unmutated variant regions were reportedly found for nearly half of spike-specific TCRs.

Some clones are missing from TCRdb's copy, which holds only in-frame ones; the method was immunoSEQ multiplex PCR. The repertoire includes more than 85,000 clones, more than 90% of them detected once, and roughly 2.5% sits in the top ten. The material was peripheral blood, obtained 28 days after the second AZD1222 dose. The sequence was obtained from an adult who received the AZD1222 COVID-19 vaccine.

CDR3 residues: CASSAEGTDTQYF. DNA for the CDR3: TGTGCCAGCAGTGCGGAAGGCACAGATACGCAGTATTTT. The J gene is TRBJ2-3, the V gene TRBV2; no clear D. Trimming cost V 4 bases and J 1 base, with 6 bases left between them. The CDR3 runs to 13 residues. Germline CDR1 and CDR2: SNHLY and FYNNEI.